What follows are 25 T cell receptor beta chains derived from one specimen sequenced in a study of T cell responses to AZD1222 COVID-19 vaccine (dated by TCRdb to the early 2020s). The label giving this sample's time point can be read as: about 28 days (+/-7) after the second vaccine dose. The library came from the immunoSEQ multiplex PCR assay. Sourced from immuneACCESS, this table was stored by TCRdb with only in-frame sequences that have V and J called. A share of the clones is absent; for the studies checked, an unresolved V gene accounts for under half, and the remainder has no known explanation. The sample yields some 160,000 clones; around 85% were counted once. The top ten clones comprise around 0.99% of the sample. The sample consisted of peripheral blood, taken 28 days after the second AZD1222 dose. The receptors originated from an adult who received the AZD1222 COVID-19 vaccine.

This clone was seen just once. The chain combines TRBV18 with TRBJ1-2, with D unresolved. CDR1 is KGHSH, CDR2 LQKENI, per germline. The CDR3 loop spans 13 amino acids. Trimming took 2 bases from V and 2 from J, leaving 6 bases between them. CDR3 in amino acids: CASSPEVNYGYTF. CDR3 bases: TGTGCCAGCTCACCAGAGGTGAACTATGGCTACACCTTC.

The chain is built from TRBV5-1 and TRBJ1-4; D gene unclear. Per the germline V gene, CDR1 is SGHRS and CDR2 is YFSETQ. The CDR3 runs 13 residues. Trimming stripped 0 bases from V and 8 bases from J, with 8 bases between. The CDR3 loop is CASSLDLREKLFF. CDR3 DNA: TGCGCCAGCAGCTTGGATCTTAGGGAAAAACTGTTTTTT.

This chain uses TRBV24-1 with TRBJ1-5; D gene unclear. Trimming shortened V by 2 bases and J by 9 bases, and 7 bases separated the two germline ends. The CDR3 is 12 residues long. From germline, CDR1 is KGHDR and CDR2 SFDVKD. In nucleotides, the CDR3 is TGTGCCACCAGTGATTCCCTTGGGCCCCAGCATTTT. This gives the protein CATSDSLGPQHF.

This clone was recorded only once. This chain joins TRBV7-9 and TRBJ1-2; TRBD1 matches 7 bases. The length of the CDR3 is 14 residues. Germline CDR1 and CDR2: SEHNR and FQNEAQ (reference sequence). V trimming: 5 bases; J trimming: 4 bases; junction bases outside the gene matches: 7. Written as DNA, the CDR3 is TGTGCCAGCAGCGGCCGACAGGGAGGCTATGGCTACACCTTC. It yields the protein CASSGRQGGYGYTF.

The chain recombines TRBV7-8 with TRBJ2-7; 8 bases align to TRBD2. The junction had 6 bases not matched to a gene; V was cut back by 7 bases and J by 4 bases. This CDR3 is built from 13 residues. Germline assignment: CDR1 SGHVS and CDR2 FQNEAQ. CDR3 in amino acids: CASTGTRGYEQYF. As DNA, the CDR3 is TGTGCCAGCACCGGGACTAGGGGTTACGAGCAGTACTTC.

The chain is built from TRBV5-1 and TRBJ1-3; 9 nucleotides match TRBD1. Germline-derived CDR1 and CDR2 are SGHRS and YFSETQ. With V trimmed by 4 bases and J by 0 bases, 2 bases remained unmatched. The CDR3 covers 15 residues. The DNA of the CDR3 is TGCGCCAGCAGCGCGACAGGGGGCTCTGGAAACACCATATATTTT. Translation: CASSATGGSGNTIYF.

This chain uses TRBV1 with TRBJ1-4; no DNA check was done on the table's D call, TRBD1. TRBV1 is classified as a pseudogene. The CDR3 is 20 amino acids. The CDR3 region has the DNA TGCACCAGCAGCCAAGAAGTGGTTGAAGCTAACCAGGCCACTAATGAAAAACTGTTTTTT. Residues: CTSSQEVVEANQATNEKLFF.

This clone was detected only a few times. The rearrangement uses TRBV27 and TRBJ1-1; no firm D call. Germline V gene lookup returns CDR1 MNHEY and CDR2 SMNVEV (reference sequence). V shed 4 bases and J shed 6 bases, with 24 bases lying between them. This CDR3 contains 17 residues. The CDR3 DNA follows: TGTGCCAGCAGTTACGGAGGCCCGCCTCCCACGTGGGCTGAAGCTTTCTTT. Translating gives CASSYGGPPPTWAEAFF.

This chain links TRBV5-1 with TRBJ1-2; tentative D call: TRBD1 (5 bases). With 0 bases removed from V and 8 bases from J, the gap between germline ends came to 17 bases. This CDR3 is built from 15 residues. Germline V gene sequence: CDR1 SGHRS, CDR2 YFSETQ. The CDR3 reads CASSLAGTALGGYTF. CDR3 DNA: TGCGCCAGCAGCTTGGCCGGGACGGCCCTCGGGGGCTACACCTTC.

The chain links TRBV4-3 to TRBJ1-2; 7 bases match TRBD1. J lost 0 bases, V lost 4 bases, and 8 bases had no gene match. Germline values: CDR1 LGHNA, CDR2 YSLEER. The CDR3 is 16 residues long. The CDR3 DNA sequence: TGCGCCAGCAGCCTCTCACAGGGGTGGCCTAACTATGGCTACACCTTC. Its translation is CASSLSQGWPNYGYTF.

The chain has TRBV2 and TRBJ2-4; D is uncertain. The CDR3 is made up of 12 amino acids. V gave up 3 bases and J gave up 5 bases, with 5 bases separating them. From germline, CDR1 is SNHLY and CDR2 FYNNEI. The CDR3 loop reads CASSELENIQYF. CDR3 nucleotide sequence: TGTGCCAGCAGTGAGTTAGAAAACATTCAGTACTTC.

The genes are TRBV6-5 and TRBJ1-5, with D hard to call. The CDR3 covers 14 residues. CDR1 and CDR2 (germline): MNHEY, SVGAGI. V was clipped by 0 bases and J by 5 bases, with 8 bases between them. CDR3 residues: CASSYSYRDQPQHF. The CDR3 DNA reads TGTGCCAGCAGTTACTCGTACCGGGATCAGCCCCAGCATTTT.

J is TRBJ1-6 and V is TRBV11-2, with D possibly TRBD1 on 5 matching bases. CDR1 SGHAT and CDR2 FQNNGV come from the germline V gene. Trimming removed 4 bases from V and 7 bases from J, with 20 bases in between. The length of the CDR3 is 17 residues. The CDR3 bases are TGTGCCAGCAGCTACCGACAGATCACACCAGGGAATTCACCCCTCCACTTT. Its translation is CASSYRQITPGNSPLHF.

The rearrangement joins TRBV4-2 to TRBJ2-3, with 9 nucleotides matching TRBD2. Germline V lookup: CDR1 LGHNA, CDR2 YNFKEQ. The J segment lost 5 bases and the V segment lost 0 bases, leaving 12 bases of the junction unmatched. This CDR3 contains 18 residues. In nucleotides, the CDR3 is TGTGCCAGCAGCCAAGATTCAGCGGGGGGCCCCACGGGAGATACGCAGTATTTT. Residues: CASSQDSAGGPTGDTQYF.

J is TRBJ1-3 and V is TRBV6-5; D remains unclear. Germline CDR1 and CDR2: MNHEY and SVGAGI. The V end lost 5 bases, the J end lost 0 bases, and 8 bases lay between the germline ends. There are 14 residues in the CDR3. The CDR3 sequence is CASSQDYSGNTIYF. The CDR3 DNA sequence: TGTGCCAGCAGTCAGGATTACTCTGGAAACACCATATATTTT.

This sequence joins TRBV6-5 and TRBJ2-1; tentative D call: TRBD2 (5 bases). V lost 7 bases and J 7 bases, leaving 17 bases between the germline ends. The CDR3 contains 14 residues. Germline CDR1 MNHEY, CDR2 SVGAGI. The CDR3 region has the DNA TGTGCCAGCACCTCTGCTAGAGGGAAGAATGAGCAGTTCTTC. Protein: CASTSARGKNEQFF.

The chain combines TRBV14 with TRBJ1-4; maybe TRBD1 (6 bases). The germline V and J ends were trimmed by 2 bases and 3 bases, with 16 bases remaining between them. Germline CDR1 reads SGHDN; CDR2 reads FVKESK. CDR3 length equals 17 residues. This chain's CDR3 is CASSQFTGNSANEKLFF. In DNA form, the CDR3 reads TGTGCCAGCAGCCAATTTACAGGGAATTCGGCTAATGAAAAACTGTTTTTT.

The chain recombines TRBV27 with TRBJ2-7; D is uncertain. The CDR3 totals 14 residues. Germline CDR1 is MNHEY and CDR2 is SMNVEV (reference sequence). V was cut by 0 bases and J by 1 base, with 7 bases left in between. The CDR3 sequence is CASSLSPRSYEQYF. DNA of the CDR3: TGTGCCAGCAGTTTATCGCCAAGATCCTACGAGCAGTACTTC.

The chain carries TRBV3-1 (or the pseudogene TRBV3-2) and TRBJ1-1, with D unclear. The CDR3 totals 16 residues. Germline V gene sequence: CDR1 LGHDT, CDR2 YNNKEL (reference sequence). The ends were cut back, 1 base at V and 3 bases at J, with 15 bases in the middle. CDR3 nucleotide sequence: TGTGCCAGCAGCCAAGGGGCAGAAAAGTGGCACACTGAAGCTTTCTTT. Encoded protein: CASSQGAEKWHTEAFF.

The chain carries TRBV7-8 and TRBJ2-6, with 9 bases that match TRBD2. V gave up 1 base and J gave up 0 bases; unmatched junction bases: 4. The CDR3 covers 18 residues. Germline CDR1 and CDR2: SGHVS and FQNEAQ. CDR3 DNA: TGTGCCAGCAGCTTAGGAAGCGGGGGGCCCTCTGGGGCCAACGTCCTGACTTTC. Translated: CASSLGSGGPSGANVLTF.

The chain links TRBV5-1 to TRBJ2-5; no firm D call. Trimming stripped 2 bases from V and 0 bases from J, with 8 bases between. Germline V lookup: CDR1 SGHRS, CDR2 YFSETQ. The CDR3 extends over 14 amino acids. In nucleotides, the CDR3 is TGCGCCAGCAGCTTATATGTGAACCAAGAGACCCAGTACTTC. Encoded protein: CASSLYVNQETQYF. Combining the CDR3 with reference TRBV5-1 and TRBJ2-5 gives the whole variable domain KAGVTQTPRYLIKTRGQQVTLSCSPISGHRSVSWYQQTPGQGLQFLFEYFSETQRNKGNFPGRFSGRQFSNSRSEMNVSTLELGDSALYLCASSLYVNQETQYFGPGTRLLVL.

The chain couples TRBV7-2 to TRBJ2-3, with 7 bases fitting TRBD1. The V and J ends lost 7 bases and 2 bases, in that order; junction bases with no gene match: 3. The germline gives CDR1 SGHTA, CDR2 FQGNSA. This CDR3 is built from 13 residues. CDR3 region: CASTEGATDTQYF. CDR3 nucleotides: TGTGCCAGCACCGAGGGGGCCACAGATACGCAGTATTTT.

The rearrangement links TRBV29-1 to TRBJ2-3; possibly TRBD1 or TRBD2 for D (5 bases each). V lost 5 bases, J lost 7 bases, and 13 bases lay in between. The CDR3 has 12 amino acids. Germline CDR1 is SQVTM and CDR2 is ANQGSEA. The CDR3 spells CSVWDGGNTQYF. The CDR3 DNA follows: TGCAGCGTTTGGGACGGTGGGAATACGCAGTATTTT.

This clone was detected once. This chain uses TRBV11-2 with TRBJ1-3; D not certain. Germline loops: CDR1 SGHAT, CDR2 FQNNGV. Trimming stripped 1 base from V and 3 bases from J, with 16 bases between. The CDR3 extends over 17 amino acids. CDR3 protein: CASSLVVSGAYGNTIYF. The CDR3 region has the DNA TGTGCCAGCAGCTTAGTAGTCTCTGGAGCTTATGGAAACACCATATATTTT.

CDR3 sequence reads: CASSHPQTGITSPLHF. CDR3 nucleotides: TGTGCCAGCAGCCATCCCCAGACAGGGATAACTTCACCCCTCCACTTT. The chain uses TRBV4-2 and TRBJ1-6, with 7 nucleotides matching TRBD1. The CDR3 consists of 16 residues. Germline loops: CDR1 LGHNA, CDR2 YNFKEQ. Unmatched junction bases numbered 11, after V lost 3 bases and J lost 9 bases.